The clone carrying this T cell receptor beta chain came up a few times. No antigen is known for it. The sample originates from a study of T cell repertoires in cytomegalovirus infection. Whole-study context: The public TCR beta signatures pointed to both CMV infection and matching HLA type. Overall study results and limits: Cumulative public TCR beta family frequency identified carriers of CMV plus the relevant HLA. There were HLA-C-restricted CMV-specific TCR beta clonotypes dominating the ex vivo response.

Germline CDR1 is SGHDN and CDR2 is FVKESK. CDR3 length: 14 amino acids. V lost 0 bases and J 8 bases, leaving 8 bases between the germline ends. MiXCR, applied by TCRdb to the reads, yields one record per CDR3 protein. There are 290,000 or so distinct CDR3 sequences in the sample; about a quarter occur only once, and approximately 15% lies in the top ten. The TCR originated in a human donor in good health (CMV status not recorded). Some clones in this sample may be carry-over from other donors' samples. Sequenced input: PBMCs. The rearrangement uses TRBV14 and TRBJ1-6; D ambiguous. CDR3 bases: TGTGCCAGCAGCCAAGATCCCCCGTATTCACCCCTCCACTTT. Encoded protein: CASSQDPPYSPLHF.